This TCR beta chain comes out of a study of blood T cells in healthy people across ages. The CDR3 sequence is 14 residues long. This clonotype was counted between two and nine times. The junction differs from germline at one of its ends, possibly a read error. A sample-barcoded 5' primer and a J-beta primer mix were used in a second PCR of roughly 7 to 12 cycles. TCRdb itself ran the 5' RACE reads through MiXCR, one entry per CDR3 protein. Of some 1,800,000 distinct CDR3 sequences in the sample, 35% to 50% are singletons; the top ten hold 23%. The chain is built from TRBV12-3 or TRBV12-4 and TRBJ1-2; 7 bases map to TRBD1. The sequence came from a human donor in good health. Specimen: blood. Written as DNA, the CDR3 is TGTGCCAGCAGGAACAACAGGGGAAACTATGGCCACACCTTC. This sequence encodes CASRNNRGNYGHTF.